This T cell receptor (beta chain) is drawn from a study of CD8+CD57+ T cells in acquired aplastic anemia. For the study at large: Sorted CD4+ and CD8+ cell DNA averaged around 3.3 ug.

Profiling that covered TCR beta VDJ and CDR3 relied on genomic DNA as its template. Via MiXCR, TCRdb re-called the reads, giving one row per CDR3 protein. Among approximately 170,000 distinct CDR3 sequences, about half were seen once, and the ten largest hold 2.5% to 4%. The CDR3 runs 15 residues. Trimming removed 6 bases from V and 7 bases from J; junction bases left unmatched: 7. Selection for sequencing was limited to patients who had shown CD8+CD57+ cell expansion by flow cytometry. Severe acquired aplastic anemia was present in all patients. Sequenced input: sorted CD4+, CD8+, or CD8+CD57+ T cells (not recorded which) from PBMCs. The rearrangement joins TRBV12-3 or TRBV12-4 to TRBJ2-1; 12 bases line up with TRBD1. The receptor was derived from a human donor with aplastic anemia. The CDR3 reads CASRRGQGARNEQFF. The DNA for the CDR3 is TGTGCCAGCAGACGGGGACAGGGGGCGCGAAATGAGCAGTTCTTC.